Here is one T cell receptor beta chain with its context. Antigen: not known. This may come from a read error, since a much larger clone is one base off. Trimming removed 10 bases at V and 4 bases at J, with 20 bases between. The CDR3 has 15 residues. Germline lookup yields CDR1 SNHLY and CDR2 FYNNEI. The data originate from a study of response to subunit inactivated influenza vaccine. Study conclusions and caveats: Seasonal influenza vaccination, on each occasion, was suggested by the authors to recruit few new T cells.

Each CDR3 protein gets one entry after TCRdb re-called the RT-PCR reads with MiXCR. The repertoire holds 490,000 or so distinct CDR3 sequences, with about 8% as singletons. The chain combines TRBV2 with TRBJ2-1; the D call may be TRBD1 or TRBD2 (6 bases each). The input for sequencing was PBMCs from blood, taken around 25 months after vaccination. The receptor comes from a man between 45 and 75 years old who received an inactivated influenza vaccine. The CDR3 sequence: CATTGAGGGYNEQFF. CDR3 bases: TGTGCCACTACGGGGGCTGGCGGAGGATACAATGAGCAGTTCTTC.